The following is a TCR beta chain sequence with its context. What it binds is unknown. This sample was included in a study of CD8+ T cells in alopecia areata. Regarding the study as a whole: Researchers report lesional scalp, most notably alopecia totalis/universalis, outstripped normal scalp in clonality.

RNA extraction and reverse transcription yielded cDNA as sequencing template. The protocol was immunoSEQ multiplex PCR, while the TCRdb copy is restricted to in-frame clones and leaves out a portion. The table includes about 150,000 clones, about three fifths detected once. CDR1 and CDR2 (germline): SGHDT, YYEEEE. V lost 0 bases, J lost 1 base, and 17 bases lay in between. This CDR3 has 17 amino acids. The investigators collected lesional scalp punch biopsies and peripheral blood from alopecia areata patients. PBMCs were stained for CD3, CD4 and CD8, and CD4+ and CD8+ T cells were sorted. The chain joins TRBV5-6 to TRBJ2-7; D is possibly TRBD1 (5 bases). This clonotype was obtained from a human donor with alopecia areata. The sample here was CD4+ T cells sorted from blood, taken at week 0. CDR3 protein: CASSLAKTSGKSYEQYF. CDR3 coding DNA: TGTGCCAGCAGCTTGGCCAAGACGTCAGGGAAGTCCTACGAGCAGTACTTC.